These 4 T cell receptor beta chains originate from one sample sequenced in a study of identical twins. Each CDR3 protein gets one entry after TCRdb re-called the 5' RACE reads with MiXCR. Counted here are around 500,000 distinct CDR3 sequences, approximately 15% occurring once; the ten biggest clones make up approximately 0.52%. The sample was also linked to a second study, of yellow fever vaccine responses in identical twins.

Sequenced: CD4+ T cells sorted from blood. These receptor sequences come from a woman aged 18-29 years in good health.

The rearrangement uses TRBV28 and TRBJ2-6; D gene unclear. The CDR3 is made up of 17 amino acids. V was shortened by 4 bases and J by 3 bases, with 16 bases between the two germline ends. In germline, CDR1 is MDHEN, CDR2 SYDVKM. DNA for the CDR3: TGTGCCAGCAGTTCGTGGCTCAGGAGTCTTGGGGCCAACGTCCTGACTTTC. Translated, it gives CASSSWLRSLGANVLTF.

This clonotype appeared a few times. The V call is TRBV12-3 or TRBV12-4, the J call TRBJ2-1; TRBD1 might be the D (5 bases). Trimming removed 5 bases from V and 6 bases from J, with 14 bases in between. This CDR3 comprises 14 residues. Here the CDR3 DNA reads TGTGCCAGCAGTGGGGCAGGTTATCTCAATGAGCAGTTCTTC. Encoded protein: CASSGAGYLNEQFF.

This CDR3 is CASCQGGNTGELFF. The DNA for the CDR3 is TGCGCCAGCTGCCAGGGCGGGAACACCGGGGAGCTGTTTTTT. The rearrangement uses TRBV5-1 and TRBJ2-2; a possible D gene is TRBD1 (5 bases). Germline assignment: CDR1 SGHRS and CDR2 YFSETQ. V was trimmed by 7 bases and J by 1 base, leaving 11 bases between them. This CDR3 has 14 amino acids.

The chain is built from TRBV12-3 or TRBV12-4 and TRBJ2-1, with 7 bases identical to TRBD2. With 6 bases clipped from V and 3 bases from J, the junction kept 23 bases outside the gene matches. This CDR3 contains 20 residues. In nucleotides, the CDR3 is TGTGCCAGCAGCTGGGCGGGGAGGGACTACCCCCGAGCGAGCTACAATGAGCAGTTCTTC. Translating it yields CASSWAGRDYPRASYNEQFF.